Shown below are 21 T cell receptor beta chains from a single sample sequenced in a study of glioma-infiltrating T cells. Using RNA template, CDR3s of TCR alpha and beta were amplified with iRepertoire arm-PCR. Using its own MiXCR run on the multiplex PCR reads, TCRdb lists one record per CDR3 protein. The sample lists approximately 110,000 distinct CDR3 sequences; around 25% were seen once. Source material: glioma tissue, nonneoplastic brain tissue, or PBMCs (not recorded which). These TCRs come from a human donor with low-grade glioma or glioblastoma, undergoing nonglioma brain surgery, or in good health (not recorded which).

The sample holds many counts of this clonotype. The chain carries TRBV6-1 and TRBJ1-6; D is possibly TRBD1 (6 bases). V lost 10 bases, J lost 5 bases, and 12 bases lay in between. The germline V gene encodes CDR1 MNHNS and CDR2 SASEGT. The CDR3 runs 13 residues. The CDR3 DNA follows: TGTGCCACCAAGGGGGGAGATAATTCACCCCTCCACTTT. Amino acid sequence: CATKGGDNSPLHF.

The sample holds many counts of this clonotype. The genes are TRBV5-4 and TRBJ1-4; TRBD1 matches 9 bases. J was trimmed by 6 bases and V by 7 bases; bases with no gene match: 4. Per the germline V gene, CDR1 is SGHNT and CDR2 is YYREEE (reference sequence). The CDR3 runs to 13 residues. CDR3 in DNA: TGTGCCAGCCGCCGGGACAGGGATGAAAAACTGTTTTTT. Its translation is CASRRDRDEKLFF.

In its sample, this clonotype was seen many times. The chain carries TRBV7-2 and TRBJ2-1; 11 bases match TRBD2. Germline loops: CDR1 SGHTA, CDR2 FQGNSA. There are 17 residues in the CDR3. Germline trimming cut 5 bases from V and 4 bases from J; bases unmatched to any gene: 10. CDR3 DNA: TGTGCCAGCAGCACCCAGGGACTAGCGGTCCAATACAATGAGCAGTTCTTC. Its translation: CASSTQGLAVQYNEQFF.

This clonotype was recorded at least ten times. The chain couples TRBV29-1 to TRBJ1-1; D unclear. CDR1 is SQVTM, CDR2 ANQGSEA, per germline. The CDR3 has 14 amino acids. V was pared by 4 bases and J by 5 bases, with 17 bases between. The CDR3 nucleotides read TGCAGCGTTGGTCTCTCCTGGGGTTATACTGAAGCTTTCTTT. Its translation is CSVGLSWGYTEAFF.

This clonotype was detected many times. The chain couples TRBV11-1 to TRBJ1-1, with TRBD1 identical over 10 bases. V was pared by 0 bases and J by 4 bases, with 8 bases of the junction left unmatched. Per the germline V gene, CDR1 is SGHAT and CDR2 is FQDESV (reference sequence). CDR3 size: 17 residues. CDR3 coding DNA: TGTGCCAGCAGCTTAGCCCTAGGGACAGGGGAATCCACTGAAGCTTTCTTT. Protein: CASSLALGTGESTEAFF.

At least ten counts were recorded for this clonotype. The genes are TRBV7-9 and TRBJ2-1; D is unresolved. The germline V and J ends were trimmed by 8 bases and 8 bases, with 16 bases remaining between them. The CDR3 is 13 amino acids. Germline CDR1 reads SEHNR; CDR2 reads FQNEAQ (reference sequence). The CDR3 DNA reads TGTGCCAGCGAACATGGCGGAAGGGATGAGCAGTTCTTC. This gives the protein CASEHGGRDEQFF. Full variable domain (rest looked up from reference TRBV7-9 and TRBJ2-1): DTGVSQNPRHKITKRGQNVTFRCDPISEHNRLYWYRQTLGQGPEFLTYFQNEAQLEKSRLLSDRFSAERPKGSFSTLEIQRTEQGDSAMYLCASEHGGRDEQFFGPGTRLTVL.

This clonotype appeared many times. As DNA, the CDR3 is TGCGCCAGCAGCCAAGAGGGCGGGTCTAATGAAAAACTGTTTTTT. It yields the protein CASSQEGGSNEKLFF. V gene TRBV4-3 combines with J gene TRBJ1-4; D unresolved. CDR1 and CDR2 (germline): LGHNA, YSLEER. The CDR3 length is 15 residues. Trimming stripped 0 bases from V and 3 bases from J, with 8 bases between.

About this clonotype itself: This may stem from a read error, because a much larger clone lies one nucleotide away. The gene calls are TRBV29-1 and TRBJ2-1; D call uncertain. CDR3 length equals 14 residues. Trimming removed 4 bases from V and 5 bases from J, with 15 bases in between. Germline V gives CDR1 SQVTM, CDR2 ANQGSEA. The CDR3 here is CSVAWIVGHNEQFF. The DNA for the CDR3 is TGCAGCGTTGCCTGGATTGTAGGGCACAATGAGCAGTTCTTC.

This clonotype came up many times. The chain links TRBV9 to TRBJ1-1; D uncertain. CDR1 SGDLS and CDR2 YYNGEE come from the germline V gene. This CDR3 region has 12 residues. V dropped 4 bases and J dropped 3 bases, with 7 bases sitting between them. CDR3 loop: CASSREDTEAFF. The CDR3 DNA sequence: TGTGCCAGCAGCCGGGAGGACACTGAAGCTTTCTTT. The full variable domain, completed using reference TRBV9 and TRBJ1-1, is DSGVTQTPKHLITATGQRVTLRCSPRSGDLSVYWYQQSLDQGLQFLIQYYNGEERAKGNILERFSAQQFPDLHSELNLSSLELGDSALYFCASSREDTEAFFGQGTRLTVV.

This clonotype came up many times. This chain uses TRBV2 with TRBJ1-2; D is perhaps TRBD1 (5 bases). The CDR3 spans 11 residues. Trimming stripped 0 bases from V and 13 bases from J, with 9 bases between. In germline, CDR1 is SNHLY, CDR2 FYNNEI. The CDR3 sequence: CASSEARGCTF. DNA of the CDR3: TGTGCCAGCAGTGAAGCACGGGGGTGCACCTTC.

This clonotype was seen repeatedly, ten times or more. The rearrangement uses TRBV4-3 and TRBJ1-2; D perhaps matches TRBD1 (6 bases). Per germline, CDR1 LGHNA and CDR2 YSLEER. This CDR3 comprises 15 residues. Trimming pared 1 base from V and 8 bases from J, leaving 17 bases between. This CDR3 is CASSQGFAGDGGYTF. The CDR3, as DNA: TGCGCCAGCAGCCAAGGGTTTGCAGGGGATGGAGGCTACACCTTC.

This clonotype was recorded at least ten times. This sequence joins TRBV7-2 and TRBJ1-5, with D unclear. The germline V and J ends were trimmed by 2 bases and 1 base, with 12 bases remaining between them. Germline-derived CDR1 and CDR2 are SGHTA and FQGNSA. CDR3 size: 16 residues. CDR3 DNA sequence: TGTGCCAGCAGCTTATTGGCTAGAGGGAGCAATCAGCCCCAGCATTTT. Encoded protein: CASSLLARGSNQPQHF.

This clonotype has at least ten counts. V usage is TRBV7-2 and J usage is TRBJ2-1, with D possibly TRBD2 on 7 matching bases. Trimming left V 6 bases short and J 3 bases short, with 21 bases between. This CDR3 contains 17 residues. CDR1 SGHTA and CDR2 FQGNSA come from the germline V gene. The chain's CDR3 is CASSPRGDTGGYNEQFF. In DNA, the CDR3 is TGTGCCAGCAGTCCCCGTGGGGACACGGGAGGCTACAATGAGCAGTTCTTC.

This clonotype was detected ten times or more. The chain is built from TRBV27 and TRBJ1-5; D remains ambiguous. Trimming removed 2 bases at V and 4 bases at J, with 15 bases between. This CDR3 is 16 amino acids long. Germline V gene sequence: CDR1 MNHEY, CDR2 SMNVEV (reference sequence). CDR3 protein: CASSLGSPGLNQPQHF. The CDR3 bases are TGTGCCAGCAGTTTAGGCAGCCCGGGCCTTAATCAGCCCCAGCATTTT.

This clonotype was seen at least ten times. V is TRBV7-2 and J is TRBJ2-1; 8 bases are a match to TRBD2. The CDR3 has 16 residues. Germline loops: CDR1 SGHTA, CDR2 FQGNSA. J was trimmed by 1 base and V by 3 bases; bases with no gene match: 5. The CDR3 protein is CASSFGGGRSYNEQFF. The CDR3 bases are TGTGCCAGCAGCTTCGGGGGGGGCCGGTCCTACAATGAGCAGTTCTTC.

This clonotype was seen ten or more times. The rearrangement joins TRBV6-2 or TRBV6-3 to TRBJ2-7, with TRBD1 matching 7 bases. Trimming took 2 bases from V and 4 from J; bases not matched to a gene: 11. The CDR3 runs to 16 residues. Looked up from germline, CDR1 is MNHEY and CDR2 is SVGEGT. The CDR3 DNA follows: TGTGCCAGCAGTTACACACCCACCGGGACAGCTTACGAGCAGTACTTC. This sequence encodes CASSYTPTGTAYEQYF.

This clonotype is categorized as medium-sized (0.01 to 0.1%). The CDR3 region has the DNA TGTGCCAGCTCATGGGTAGGCTACGAGCAGTACTTC. Translating it yields CASSWVGYEQYF. V gene TRBV28 combines with J gene TRBJ2-7; D remains unclear. This CDR3 spans 12 amino acids. Germline V lookup: CDR1 MDHEN, CDR2 SYDVKM. V shed 8 bases and J shed 3 bases, with 11 bases lying between them.

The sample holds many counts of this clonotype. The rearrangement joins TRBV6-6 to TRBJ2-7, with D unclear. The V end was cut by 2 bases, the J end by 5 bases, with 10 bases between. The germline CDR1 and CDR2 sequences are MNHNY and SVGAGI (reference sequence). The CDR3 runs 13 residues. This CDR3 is CASSYRQAHEQYF. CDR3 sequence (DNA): TGTGCCAGCAGTTACCGGCAGGCGCACGAGCAGTACTTC.

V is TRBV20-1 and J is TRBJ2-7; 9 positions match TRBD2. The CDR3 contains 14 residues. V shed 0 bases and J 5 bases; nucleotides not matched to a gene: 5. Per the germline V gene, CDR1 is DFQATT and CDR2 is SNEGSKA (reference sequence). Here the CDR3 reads CSARDSASGNEQYF. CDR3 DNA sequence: TGCAGTGCTAGAGATTCGGCTAGCGGGAACGAGCAGTACTTC.

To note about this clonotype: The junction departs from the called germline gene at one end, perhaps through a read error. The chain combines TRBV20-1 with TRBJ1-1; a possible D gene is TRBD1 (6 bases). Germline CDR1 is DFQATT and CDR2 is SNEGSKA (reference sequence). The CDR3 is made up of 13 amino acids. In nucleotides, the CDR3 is TGTAGTGCTAGTGGCGGGGGGCCCACTGAAGCTTTCTTT. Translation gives CSASGGGPTEAFF.

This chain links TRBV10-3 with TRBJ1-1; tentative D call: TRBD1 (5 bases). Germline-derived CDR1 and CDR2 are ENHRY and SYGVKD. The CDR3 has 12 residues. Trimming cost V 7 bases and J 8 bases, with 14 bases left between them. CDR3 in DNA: TGTGCCATCAAAGGGGTTGCCCACGAAGCTTTCTTT. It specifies CAIKGVAHEAFF.